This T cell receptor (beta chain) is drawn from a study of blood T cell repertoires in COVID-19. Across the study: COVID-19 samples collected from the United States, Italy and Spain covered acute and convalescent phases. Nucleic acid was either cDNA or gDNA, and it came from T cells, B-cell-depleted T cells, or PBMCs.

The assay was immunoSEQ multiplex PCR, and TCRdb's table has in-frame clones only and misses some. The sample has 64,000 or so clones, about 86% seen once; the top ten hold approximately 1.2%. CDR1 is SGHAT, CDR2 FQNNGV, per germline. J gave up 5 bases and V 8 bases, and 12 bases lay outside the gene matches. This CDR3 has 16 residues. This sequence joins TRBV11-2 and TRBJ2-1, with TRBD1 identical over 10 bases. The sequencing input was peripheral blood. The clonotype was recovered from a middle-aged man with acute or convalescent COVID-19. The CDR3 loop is CASWTGDRGPHNEQFF. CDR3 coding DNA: TGTGCCAGCTGGACGGGGGACAGGGGTCCCCACAATGAGCAGTTCTTC.